This TCR beta chain was sequenced for a study of T cells expressing NK-cell markers (TCRdb year 2020). A note on the overall study: About eight donors provided sorted CD3+CD56+NKG2C+, CD3+CD56+NKG2C- and CD3+CD56-NKG2C+ T-cell subsets, whose TCR beta-chain repertoires were profiled. Of the eight sequenced donors, seven were found to be HCMV-seropositive and one was found to be HCMV-seronegative. Libraries were sequenced as 2 x 150 bp reads on Illumina HiSeq 2000/2500, MiSeq or NextSeq. The study sequenced eight donors, all healthy volunteers chosen at random: three men and five women. What the authors observed across the whole study: Whether the expanded NKG2C-expressing T cell clones were specific for HCMV antigens was left unclear. Those dominant clonotypes were again the most abundant among CD3+CD56-NKG2C+ cells in a handful of donors, at roughly 25-65%. In six donors, the dominant CD3+CD56+NKG2C+ clonotypes were among the top 10 CD8+ clonotypes and accounted for roughly 1.0-8% of CD8+ T cells.

CDR1 and CDR2 were assigned from the germline V gene as MNHEY and SVGAGI. The CDR3 goes from the cysteine to the phenylalanine over 18 residues. DNA is not recorded here. The run used an Illumina HiSeq 2000. TCR beta cDNA libraries were prepared using 5'RACE template switching, which introduced a universal primer site and unique molecular identifiers. Priming for cDNA synthesis came from the TCR beta constant segment, and two successive PCR amplification steps followed. The study's own analysis went as follows. Reads were demultiplexed and grouped by UMI with MIGEC, and clonotypes were assembled and quantified with MiTCR. To exclude erroneous sequences, any TCR cDNA sequence not supported by at least two reads was discarded. The tcR package was used for downstream repertoire analysis, and clonotypes were matched across fractions by CDR3 nucleotide sequence plus V segment. VDJmatch was used to annotate antigen specificity against VDJdb, with one amino acid substitution in CDR3 allowed. After reprocessing by TCRdb, each CDR3 protein sequence is one entry, and no DNA is given. These V and J calls derive from TCRdb rather than the authors' analysis. This sample's table has entries for 550,000 to 600,000 distinct CDR3 sequences. 3.5% to 4.5% of the sample is taken by the ten largest.

Remarks on this clonotype: The antigen this receptor binds is unknown.

HCMV serostatus was determined by detecting HCMV-specific IgG in serum with a commercial ELISA kit. Ficoll density gradient centrifugation was used to isolate peripheral blood mononuclear cells from blood. The TCR comes from a man between 18 and 35 years old in good health. Donor details come from another sample of the same person, matched by shared clones. Sequencing input: blood T cells: a sorted CD56 or NKG2C T cell subset, CD4+ or CD8+ T cells, or bulk PBMC T cells (not recorded which). In this chain, TRBV6-5 is recombined with TRBJ2-3; TCRdb selects TRBD2, and the lack of DNA leaves this call unchecked. The CDR3 protein: CASSYALTSGGGPDTQYF.